This TCR beta chain emerged from a study of shared clonotypes between healthy human individuals (dated by TCRdb to 2019 to 2021). Context from the whole study: A few men and two women, aged 18 to 49 years, made up the cohort. Per donor, three plates each were used for CD4 naive and CD4 memory, two for CD8 naive, and one for CD8 memory. To estimate repertoire size and how much clonotype sharing occurs between individuals, the study deeply sequenced the blood TCR repertoires of roughly 5 healthy adults. To increase sequencing depth and limit assay-specific biases, different laboratories used diverse techniques to prepare libraries and sequence TCR repertoires. Leukapheresis yielded between about 0.9 and 10 billion PBMCs per donor.

General study outcomes and caveats: Sampling was limited to blood, and TCR repertoires in tissue likely differ from TCR repertoires in blood. Pairwise subsampling indicated that sequencing depth was expected to affect the degree of clonotype sharing among donors. Rarefaction of sorted-subset datasets indicated incomplete sequencing despite the large sequencing depth. The small number of donors limited the genetic and exposure-history diversity represented. Compared with non-shared clonotypes, clonotypes shared by all four sorted-subset donors had higher generation probabilities. About 5% of naive CD4, roughly 3.6% of naive CD8, roughly 2.4% of memory CD4, and 0.4% of memory CD8 clonotypes were shared across four donors. Naive subsets generally had larger estimated clonotype richness than memory subsets did.

TCR CDR3 regions were amplified from genomic DNA by multiplex PCR using the deep immunoSEQ assay. Genomic DNA extracted from each cell subset was distributed evenly over all wells of several immunoSEQ 96-well plates, and each plate served as one replicate. For sorted subsets, each replicate PCR was loaded with roughly 190 ng genomic DNA, equivalent to 30,000 or so T cell genomes. The purified libraries were quantified using a Qubit 3.0 fluorometer, sized with a Bioanalyzer 2100, and then quantified again using the KAPA Library Quantification kit. A separate single-read 150-cycle Illumina NextSeq 550 flow cell was used to sequence each immunoSEQ 96-well plate. Turning to the authors' computational methods: Because only junctional sequences without quality scores were contained in the immunoSEQ output, filtering matching that applied to full-length reads could not be performed. To assign V/J genes and CDR3, sequences were annotated using PyIR, a Python wrapper for IgBLAST v1.9, with IMGT germline references. Reads with weak V/J assignments (E-value above 1e-6), missing CDR3, stop codons, out-of-frame junctions, or ambiguous translated residues were removed. V3J clonotypes were defined as sequences sharing an identical inferred V gene, J gene, and CDR3 amino acid sequence. The percentage overlap between two repertoires was calculated by dividing the number of shared unique clonotypes by the size of the smaller repertoire. Repertoire richness was assessed with RTK rarefaction, the Chao1 estimator, and Recon v2.1 estimates of unobserved clonotypes. For all TCRbeta clonotypes obtained by the gDNA method from a few donors, generation probabilities were computed with OLGA. The table was pulled from immuneACCESS by TCRdb, which kept in-frame rearrangements only. Such tables lose some clones; where checked, under half of the loss comes from unresolved V genes, and the rest has no known cause. For V, J and clone size, that table is used; D and trimming come from the DNA. In this sample the table shows about 2.4 million clones, approximately 93% of which occur a single time. The ten largest clones add up to 0.36% of the sample.

The donors were healthy, HIV-negative adults who had no recently reported acute infections or vaccinations. Every donor was a Caucasian adult residing in Nashville, Tennessee, USA. Magnetic negative selection was used to enrich CD4+ T cells, after which naive cells were positively selected on CD45RA and the negative fraction became the memory subset. Blood was collected by leukapheresis, and PBMCs were isolated by Ficoll-Histopaque density gradient centrifugation and then cryopreserved in liquid nitrogen vapor phase. Purity and quantity of every magnetically sorted T cell population were checked by analytical flow cytometry. Each sorted fraction had its genomic DNA isolated and then quantified by UV absorbance on a Nanodrop 2000c. CDR1 is given as MGHRA and CDR2 as YSYEKL, both from the germline V gene. V is cut back by 0 bases and J by 4 bases, with 6 bases in the junction unmatched. The CDR3 runs 17 residues from the cysteine to the phenylalanine. Only the CDR3 portion is preserved as DNA: 51 bases, with reading frame beginning at the first base.

On this clone: Its antigen is unknown. No much larger clone exists at a distance of one base, and base qualities are not known.

Recombination connected TRBV4-1 to TRBJ2-7; 13 central bases correspond to TRBD2. Sequencing was performed on naive CD4+ T cells from PBMCs. Read against the paper, the sample's cell subset or site label means: CD45RA+ positively selected. The clonotype comes from a man aged 18-30 years in good health. Some clones in this sample may be carry-over from other donors' samples. The sequence in DNA is TGCGCCAGCAGCCAAGATCCCCGACTAGCGGGAGGTTACGAGCAGTACTTC. Its coded protein is CASSQDPRLAGGYEQYF.